This TCR beta chain derives from a study of T cells in Graves' hyperthyroidism and ophthalmopathy. Points from the study as a whole: Model-based prediction identified ophthalmopathy a median 6.5 months prior to its onset. Most expanded thyroid clonotypes above 0.001 recurred in blood. Ophthalmopathy was distinguished from stable hyperthyroidism by 13 V-J signatures.

When hyperthyroidism was first diagnosed, the blood sample was taken, preceding any ophthalmopathy symptoms. This clonotype was seen at least ten times. Its antigen is unidentified. RNA transcripts were the template for amplifying TCR beta CDR3 regions. An initial round of RT-PCR targeting the TCR CDR3 relied on the HTBI primer set. TCRdb itself ran the multiplex PCR reads through MiXCR, one entry per CDR3 protein. The table has under 300,000 distinct CDR3 sequences, 10% to 15% seen once; the top ten hold almost 8%. Germline loops: CDR1 MDHEN, CDR2 SYDVKM. Trimming took off 0 bases at V and 2 bases at J, with 17 bases between the two ends. The CDR3 length is 17 residues.

This sequence originates from a woman aged 25 to 39 with Graves' hyperthyroidism that later progressed to Graves' ophthalmopathy. The chain couples TRBV28 to TRBJ2-7; D perhaps matches TRBD1 (6 bases). Sequencing input: blood. The CDR3 spells CASSLWTLTGPTYEQYF. The CDR3 DNA reads as TGTGCCAGCAGTTTATGGACCCTGACAGGACCAACCTACGAGCAGTACTTC.